This is a list of T cell receptor beta chains from one sample in a study of blood T cell repertoires in COVID-19. Here immunoSEQ multiplex PCR was the method, and the copy in TCRdb shows in-frame clones only, minus some. The sample includes about 150,000 clones, around 82% of them seen just once. Sequencing was carried out using peripheral blood. These receptors were taken from a woman in her 70s who had recovered from COVID-19. Each CDR3 is given with its conserved first and last residue. D genes are given only for firm matches. Rows may omit the clone size; those that give it use once, few, many or a size class.

V gene	D gene	J gene	clone size	CDR3 protein	CDR3 DNA
TRBV24-1	-	TRBJ2-1	-	CATSDLGAGPSNEQFF	TGTGCCACCAGTGATTTAGGTGCGGGTCCTAGCAATGAGCAGTTCTTC
TRBV5-1	TRBD1	TRBJ1-4	-	CASSSSGTGLEKLFF	TGCGCCAGCAGCTCATCCGGGACAGGGCTGGAAAAACTGTTTTTT
TRBV5-6	-	TRBJ2-2	-	CASSGTTLEELFF	TGTGCCAGCAGCGGAACTACACTGGAGGAGCTGTTTTTT
TRBV12-5	TRBD1	TRBJ2-7	-	CASGLNKGQGVDEQYF	TGTGCTAGTGGTTTGAACAAGGGACAGGGGGTCGACGAGCAGTACTTC
TRBV4-1	TRBD2	TRBJ2-7	-	CASSQGTRGEQYF	TGCGCCAGCAGCCAAGGGACTAGAGGCGAGCAGTACTTC
TRBV29-1	-	TRBJ2-3	-	CSAWGGVTDTQYF	TGCAGCGCTTGGGGCGGGGTTACGGATACGCAGTATTTT
TRBV7-3	-	TRBJ1-2	few	CASSPPDGGGYTF	TGTGCCAGCAGCCCCCCCGATGGCGGGGGCTACACCTTC
TRBV7-2	TRBD1	TRBJ2-3	-	CASSFRDRGGTDTQYF	TGTGCCAGCAGCTTCCGGGACAGGGGAGGCACAGATACGCAGTATTTT
TRBV5-1	TRBD2	TRBJ2-7	-	CASSTGTSEAYEQYF	TGCGCCAGCAGCACGGGGACTAGCGAAGCCTACGAGCAGTACTTC
TRBV20-1	TRBD2	TRBJ2-3	once	CSASISGGQIGTDTQYF	TGCAGTGCTAGTATCAGCGGGGGCCAAATCGGCACAGATACGCAGTATTTT
TRBV11-2	TRBD1	TRBJ1-1	-	CASSPNRGLDTEAFF	TGTGCCAGCAGCCCGAACAGGGGGCTGGACACTGAAGCTTTCTTT
TRBV6-5	TRBD1	TRBJ1-2	once	CASSQGAGYTF	TGTGCCAGCAGCCAGGGGGCTGGCTACACCTTC
TRBV5-6	-	TRBJ2-1	-	CASSLRGGTHNEQFF	TGTGCCAGCAGCCTCCGCGGGGGCACCCACAATGAGCAGTTCTTC
TRBV19	-	TRBJ1-2	-	CASSIGGGYGYTF	TGTGCCAGTAGTATCGGAGGAGGGTATGGCTACACCTTC
TRBV19	TRBD2	TRBJ2-7	-	CASSIGASGRTREPYEQYF	TGTGCCAGTAGTATAGGGGCTAGCGGGAGGACCAGAGAACCCTACGAGCAGTACTTC
TRBV4-1	TRBD1	TRBJ1-2	-	CASSRSPTGDGYGYTF	TGCGCCAGCAGCCGTTCCCCGACAGGGGATGGCTATGGCTACACCTTC
TRBV10-3	TRBD1	TRBJ1-3	-	CAISEGRGQGNTIYF	TGTGCCATCAGTGAAGGCAGGGGGCAAGGAAACACCATATATTTT
TRBV5-1	-	TRBJ1-2	-	CASSPGSAYGYTF	TGCGCCAGCAGCCCGGGATCCGCCTATGGCTACACCTTC
TRBV4-3	TRBD1	TRBJ1-2	-	CASSQTPTGGYYGYTF	TGCGCCAGCAGCCAAACCCCGACAGGGGGCTACTATGGCTACACCTTC
TRBV4-1	TRBD1	TRBJ2-7	-	CASSQDRDRAYEQYF	TGCGCCAGCAGCCAAGATCGGGACAGGGCCTACGAGCAGTACTTC
TRBV12-3/TRBV12-4	-	TRBJ1-1	-	CASSRGTEAFF	TGTGCCAGCAGCCGGGGCACTGAAGCTTTCTTT
TRBV6-1	TRBD2	TRBJ2-2	-	CASSGILAGGPPGELFF	TGTGCCAGCAGTGGAATTTTAGCGGGAGGGCCCCCCGGGGAGCTGTTTTTT
TRBV5-4	TRBD1	TRBJ1-3	-	CASSSGQGRSGNTIYF	TGTGCCAGCAGCTCCGGACAGGGAAGAAGTGGAAACACCATATATTTT
TRBV18	-	TRBJ2-5	-	CASSPPEGGPGGETQYF	TGTGCCAGCTCACCACCGGAAGGGGGGCCAGGGGGAGAGACCCAGTACTTC
TRBV27	TRBD1	TRBJ1-2	-	CASKFVGGSGYTF	TGTGCCAGCAAGTTTGTAGGGGGCTCTGGCTACACCTTC
TRBV27	-	TRBJ1-1	-	CASSLGRGTEAFF	TGTGCCAGCAGTTTAGGGAGGGGCACTGAAGCTTTCTTT
TRBV7-9	-	TRBJ2-7	-	CASSPRPDRSPYEQYF	TGTGCCAGCAGCCCCCGACCCGACAGGTCCCCCTACGAGCAGTACTTC
TRBV16	-	TRBJ1-5	once	CASSQSRGTGQPQHF	TGTGCCAGCAGCCAATCGAGGGGGACGGGGCAGCCCCAGCATTTT
TRBV19	-	TRBJ1-5	-	CASSDDRWVPSNQPQHF	TGTGCCAGTTCGGACGACAGGTGGGTCCCTAGCAATCAGCCCCAGCATTTT
TRBV27	TRBD2	TRBJ2-7	-	CASSLGRLAGWYEQYF	TGTGCCAGCAGTTTGGGGAGGCTAGCGGGATGGTACGAGCAGTACTTC
TRBV6-5	-	TRBJ1-2	-	CASSYSGGSRGGYTF	TGTGCCAGCAGTTATTCGGGAGGGAGTCGAGGAGGCTACACCTTC
TRBV7-8	TRBD2	TRBJ2-2	few	CASSLGIAGTGELFF	TGTGCCAGCAGCTTAGGGATAGCGGGCACCGGGGAGCTGTTTTTT
TRBV5-4	TRBD2	TRBJ2-3	-	CASTTFLAGASDTQYF	TGTGCCAGCACCACATTTCTAGCGGGAGCATCCGATACGCAGTATTTT
TRBV18	-	TRBJ1-2	-	CASSPNRRGAANYGYTF	TGTGCCAGCTCACCGAACCGGCGGGGGGCGGCGAACTATGGCTACACCTTC
TRBV29-1	TRBD1	TRBJ2-3	-	CSVAGQGVPDTQYF	TGCAGCGTCGCCGGACAGGGGGTGCCAGATACGCAGTATTTT
TRBV9	TRBD2	TRBJ2-3	-	CASSGEGTDTQYF	TGTGCCAGCAGCGGGGAGGGGACGGATACGCAGTATTTT
TRBV11-3	TRBD2	TRBJ2-1	-	CASSFQASGSDEQFF	TGTGCCAGCAGCTTTCAGGCTAGCGGGAGCGATGAGCAGTTCTTC
TRBV20-1	-	TRBJ1-4	-	CSARRREKLFF	TGCAGTGCCCGGCGGCGGGAAAAACTGTTTTTT
TRBV4-1	TRBD2	TRBJ2-1	-	CASSPVTGTSGYNEQFF	TGCGCCAGCAGCCCCGTTACCGGGACTAGCGGCTACAATGAGCAGTTCTTC
TRBV25-1	TRBD2	TRBJ2-3	-	CASSGQDGRAADTQYF	TGTGCCAGCAGTGGTCAGGACGGGAGGGCCGCAGATACGCAGTATTTT
TRBV18	TRBD1	TRBJ1-1	once	CASSPRGQDTEAFF	TGTGCCAGCTCCCCCAGGGGGCAGGACACTGAAGCTTTCTTT
TRBV24-1	TRBD1	TRBJ1-4	-	CATSDGTGGGEKLFF	TGTGCCACCAGTGATGGGACAGGGGGGGGTGAAAAACTGTTTTTT
TRBV6-5	-	TRBJ1-1	-	CASSTHRNTEAFF	TGTGCCAGCAGTACCCACAGGAACACTGAAGCTTTCTTT
TRBV2	TRBD1	TRBJ1-2	-	CARRAGLEGAFYGYTF	TGTGCCAGACGTGCGGGCCTGGAGGGGGCCTTCTATGGCTACACCTTC
TRBV2	TRBD2	TRBJ2-3	-	CASSPRGGGGRDTQYF	TGTGCCAGCAGCCCCCGGGGGGGCGGGGGTAGGGATACGCAGTATTTT
TRBV5-8	-	TRBJ1-4	-	CASSLAGGGGEKLFF	TGTGCCAGCAGCTTGGCTGGCGGCGGGGGTGAAAAACTGTTTTTT
TRBV30	TRBD1	TRBJ2-7	once	CAWSPRGLGEQYF	TGTGCCTGGAGCCCCAGGGGGCTGGGGGAGCAGTACTTC
TRBV6-5	TRBD1	TRBJ1-3	-	CASSRGTDSGNTIYF	TGTGCCAGCAGCCGAGGGACAGACTCTGGAAACACCATATATTTT
TRBV3-1/TRBV3-2	TRBD2	TRBJ2-7	-	CASSPPDGRDDEQYF	TGTGCCAGCAGCCCCCCGGACGGGAGGGACGACGAGCAGTACTTC
TRBV28	TRBD1	TRBJ2-7	-	CATPPGQGDLTYEQYF	TGTGCCACCCCGCCGGGACAGGGAGACCTAACCTACGAGCAGTACTTC
TRBV5-1	-	TRBJ1-2	-	CASSLEGQASYGYTF	TGCGCCAGCAGCTTGGAGGGGCAGGCCTCCTATGGCTACACCTTC
TRBV7-2	-	TRBJ2-7	-	CASSLDTPYEQYF	TGTGCCAGCAGCCTTGACACTCCCTACGAGCAGTACTTC
TRBV29-1	-	TRBJ1-1	-	CSGGGTEAFF	TGCAGCGGCGGGGGCACTGAAGCTTTCTTT
TRBV9	-	TRBJ1-2	once	CASSVGGPGGVAGGYTF	TGTGCCAGCAGCGTAGGGGGGCCGGGCGGAGTGGCAGGTGGCTACACCTTC
TRBV15	TRBD1	TRBJ2-3	-	CATSRTRGTGFTDTQYF	TGTGCCACCAGCAGAACCCGGGGGACAGGCTTCACAGATACGCAGTATTTT